This T cell receptor beta chain originates from a study of shared clonotypes between healthy human individuals (dated by TCRdb to between 2020 and 2021). About the investigation overall: A couple of women and a few men aged 18 to 49 years were included in the cohort. Between about 0.9 and 9 billion PBMCs per donor were obtained by leukapheresis. For each donor, CD4 naive and CD4 memory were each given three plates, CD8 naive was given two plates, and CD8 memory was given one plate. To increase sequencing depth and limit assay-specific biases, TCR repertoire library preparation and sequencing were carried out by different laboratories using diverse techniques. To estimate repertoire size and how much clonotypes are shared between individuals, the study performed deep sequencing of blood TCR repertoires from a few healthy adults. What the research found in general, with its limitations: Compared with non-shared clonotypes, the clonotypes found in all four sorted-subset donors had higher generation probabilities. About 5% of naive CD4, 3.5% of naive CD8, roughly 2.4% of memory CD4, and more than 0.35% of memory CD8 clonotypes were shared across several donors. Because the study included a small number of donors, the genetic and exposure-history diversity represented was limited. Naive subsets generally had larger estimated clonotype richness than memory subsets did. Sampling was limited to blood, and TCR repertoires in tissue likely differ from TCR repertoires in blood. Pairwise subsampling indicated that sequencing depth was expected to affect the degree of clonotype sharing among donors. Rarefaction of sorted-subset datasets indicated incomplete sequencing despite the large sequencing depth.

Using the deep immunoSEQ assay, multiplex PCR amplified TCR CDR3 regions from genomic DNA. Extracted genomic DNA from each cell subset was spread evenly across all wells of several immunoSEQ 96-well plates, with each plate serving as a replicate. For sorted subsets, about 200 ng genomic DNA, equal to 30,000 or so T cell genomes, was loaded into each replicate PCR. Purified libraries were measured with a Qubit 3.0 fluorometer, size-checked on a Bioanalyzer 2100, and measured again with the KAPA Library Quantification kit. Every immunoSEQ 96-well plate was sequenced on a dedicated single-read 150-cycle Illumina NextSeq 550 flow cell. Per the original workflow: The immunoSEQ output contained only junctional sequences without quality scores, so filtering could not match that applied to full-length reads. Sequences were annotated with PyIR, a Python wrapper for IgBLAST v1.9, and V/J genes and CDR3 were assigned using IMGT germline references. Any read was removed if the V/J assignment was weak (E-value above 1e-6), the CDR3 was missing, or the read contained stop codons, out-of-frame junctions, or ambiguous translated residues. V3J clonotypes were defined as sequences sharing the same inferred V gene, J gene, and CDR3 amino acid sequence. Percentage overlap between repertoires was computed as shared unique clonotypes divided by the size of the smaller repertoire. Repertoire richness was assessed with RTK rarefaction, the Chao1 estimator, and Recon v2.1 estimates of unobserved clonotypes. Generation probabilities were computed with OLGA for all TCRbeta clonotypes obtained by the gDNA method from several donors. Drawn from immuneACCESS, this table holds only the in-frame rearrangements with V and J called that TCRdb kept. Clones are partly lost; checked studies trace under half to an unresolved V gene and leave the rest unexplained. V and J calls and clone size are given by that table; D and trimming were obtained from the DNA. This sample lists about 92,000 clones; approximately 75% were detected once. Jointly, the top ten make up 50% of the sample.

About this clone: This clone's antigen is unknown. No base quality information exists; no much larger clone differs at one position.

Donors were healthy HIV-negative adults with no recently reported acute infections or vaccinations. Only Caucasian adults living in Nashville, Tennessee, USA were represented among the donors. CD8 memory samples consisted of magnetically selected CD45RO+ cells combined with CCR7-negative CD45RA+ effector memory (TemRA) cells. After blood collection by leukapheresis, PBMCs were isolated using Ficoll-Histopaque density gradient centrifugation and then cryopreserved in the vapor phase of liquid nitrogen. Purity and quantity of every magnetically sorted T cell population were checked by analytical flow cytometry. Each sorted fraction had its genomic DNA isolated and then quantified by UV absorbance on a Nanodrop 2000c. Measured from the cysteine to the phenylalanine, the CDR3 is 15 residues long. Only CDR3 DNA remains: 45 bases, in frame from the first base. As encoded in the germline V gene, CDR1 is MNHEY while CDR2 is SVGAGI. V and J are truncated by 4 bases and 6 bases respectively, leaving an intervening sequence of 16 bases.

Specimen: memory CD8+ T cells sorted from blood. What the cell subset or site label conveys for this sample: CD45RO+ cells pooled with CCR7-negative TemRA cells. The TCR comes from a young man in good health. The chain employs TRBV6-5 and TRBJ2-1; possibly the D gene is TRBD2, per 5 matching bases. DNA sequence: TGTGCCAGCAGTTCCGACCCCGGACTGGTCAATGAGCAGTTCTTC. Its protein is CASSSDPGLVNEQFF.